Following are 3 T cell receptor beta chains from one sample sequenced in a study of cytomegalovirus exposure and HLA in healthy donors. The method was immunoSEQ multiplex PCR; TCRdb's version includes in-frame clones alone and lacks a portion of them. The sample yields roughly 200,000 clones, about three quarters seen once. Sequenced: PBMCs. These TCRs come from a woman in her twenties or thirties in good health and CMV-seronegative.

The V call is TRBV4-1, the J call TRBJ1-1; D possibly corresponds to TRBD1 (6 bases). CDR3 size: 15 residues. With 0 bases removed from V and 10 bases from J, the gap between germline ends came to 18 bases. The germline V gene encodes CDR1 MGHRA and CDR2 YSYEKL. This CDR3 reads CASSQDRDGQGTAFF. The DNA of the CDR3 is TGCGCCAGCAGCCAAGATAGGGACGGGCAGGGGACAGCTTTCTTT.

The CDR3 sequence is CASSFSGSLTGELFF. The CDR3 coding sequence is TGCGCCAGCAGCTTCTCCGGGTCGCTCACCGGGGAGCTGTTTTTT. This chain connects TRBV5-1 to TRBJ2-2; D call uncertain. CDR3 length: 15 amino acids. The germline V gene has CDR1 SGHRS and CDR2 YFSETQ. The germline V and J ends were trimmed by 2 bases and 4 bases, with 12 bases remaining between them.

The chain links TRBV5-6 to TRBJ2-7; 9 positions match TRBD1. Losses at the gene ends were 0 bases for V and 5 bases for J; bases not matched to a gene: 9. This CDR3 has 16 residues. Per germline, CDR1 SGHDT and CDR2 YYEEEE. The DNA of the CDR3 is TGTGCCAGCAGCTTGGATTCGGGACAGGGTAGACACGAGCAGTACTTC. This gives the protein CASSLDSGQGRHEQYF.